A selection of T cell receptor beta chains follows, all from one sample in a study of cytomegalovirus exposure and HLA in healthy donors. Some clones are missing from TCRdb's copy, which holds only in-frame ones; the method was immunoSEQ multiplex PCR. The profile shows under 150,000 clones, around 77% of them singletons. The sequencing input was PBMCs. These receptors all stem from a woman in her thirties or forties in good health and CMV-seropositive. Each CDR3 is given with its conserved first and last residue. Fields, in order: D gene, clone size, J gene, V gene, CDR3 DNA, CDR3 protein. A D gene is named only where the DNA matches it firmly. Size values are once, few and many counts, or a class for expanded clones, and some rows have none.

-,-,TRBJ2-7,TRBV27,TGTGCCAGCAGTGGTTACGGGGTACAGCCTGCTTGGGAGCAGTACTTC,CASSGYGVQPAWEQYF
-,-,TRBJ2-5,TRBV2,TGTGCCAGCAACCCGGGGTGGCGAGAGCAAGAGACCCAGTACTTC,CASNPGWREQETQYF
TRBD2,-,TRBJ2-1,TRBV28,TGTGCCAGCAGTTTAAATAGCGGGGGGGCCTCCAATGAGCAGTTCTTC,CASSLNSGGASNEQFF
TRBD1,-,TRBJ1-3,TRBV6-1,TGTGCCAGCAGCGCCGGGACAGGGGCTGGAAACACCATATATTTT,CASSAGTGAGNTIYF
-,few,TRBJ2-3,TRBV6-5,TGTGCCAGCAGGTCCGGGACACAGAACACAGATACGCAGTATTTT,CASRSGTQNTDTQYF
-,-,TRBJ2-5,TRBV7-6,TGTGCCAGCAGCGCCGGAGGACCGCCCGCGGAGACCCAGTACTTC,CASSAGGPPAETQYF
-,-,TRBJ1-3,TRBV19,TGTGCCAGTACTCTCATTGCGGGAAACACCATATATTTT,CASTLIAGNTIYF
-,-,TRBJ1-6,TRBV5-1,TGCGCCAGCAGCGTCGAATCGGGTTCACCCCTCCACTTT,CASSVESGSPLHF
-,-,TRBJ2-2,TRBV15,TGTGCCACCAGCAGAGAGGCGACATTCGGGGAGCTGTTTTTT,CATSREATFGELFF
-,-,TRBJ1-1,TRBV7-2,TGTGCCAGCAGGTTCAGGGGGAACACTGAAGCTTTCTTT,CASRFRGNTEAFF
TRBD2,-,TRBJ2-3,TRBV19,TGTGCCAGTAGTACCCAAAGCGGGGCCAGCACAGATACGCAGTATTTT,CASSTQSGASTDTQYF
TRBD2,few,TRBJ2-3,TRBV2,TGTGCCAGCGGCGGACTAGCGAACACAGATACGCAGTATTTT,CASGGLANTDTQYF
-,-,TRBJ1-1,TRBV5-6,TGTGCCAGCAGGGCGGGCTTCTCCATGAACACTGAAGCTTTCTTT,CASRAGFSMNTEAFF
TRBD2,-,TRBJ2-2,TRBV5-6,TGTGCCAGCAGCTTCCAAGCGGGGGGGGTCACCGGGGAGCTGTTTTTT,CASSFQAGGVTGELFF